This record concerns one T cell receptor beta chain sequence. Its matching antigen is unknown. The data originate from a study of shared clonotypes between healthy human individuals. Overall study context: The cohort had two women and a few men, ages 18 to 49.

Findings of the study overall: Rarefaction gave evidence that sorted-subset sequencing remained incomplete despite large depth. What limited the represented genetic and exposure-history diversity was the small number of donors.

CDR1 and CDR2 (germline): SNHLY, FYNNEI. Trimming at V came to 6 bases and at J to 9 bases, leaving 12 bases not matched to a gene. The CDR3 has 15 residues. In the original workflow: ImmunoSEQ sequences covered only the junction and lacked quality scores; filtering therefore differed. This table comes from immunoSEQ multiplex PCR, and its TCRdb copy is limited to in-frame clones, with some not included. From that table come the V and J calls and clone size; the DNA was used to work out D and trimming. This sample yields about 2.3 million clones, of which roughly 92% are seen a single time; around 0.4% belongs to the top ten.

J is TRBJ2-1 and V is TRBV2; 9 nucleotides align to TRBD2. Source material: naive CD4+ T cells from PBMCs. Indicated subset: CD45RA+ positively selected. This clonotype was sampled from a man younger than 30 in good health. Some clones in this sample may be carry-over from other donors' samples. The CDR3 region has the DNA TGTGCCAGCAGCCTAGGGGCGGGAGGGCCGAGTGAGCAGTTCTTC. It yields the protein CASSLGAGGPSEQFF.